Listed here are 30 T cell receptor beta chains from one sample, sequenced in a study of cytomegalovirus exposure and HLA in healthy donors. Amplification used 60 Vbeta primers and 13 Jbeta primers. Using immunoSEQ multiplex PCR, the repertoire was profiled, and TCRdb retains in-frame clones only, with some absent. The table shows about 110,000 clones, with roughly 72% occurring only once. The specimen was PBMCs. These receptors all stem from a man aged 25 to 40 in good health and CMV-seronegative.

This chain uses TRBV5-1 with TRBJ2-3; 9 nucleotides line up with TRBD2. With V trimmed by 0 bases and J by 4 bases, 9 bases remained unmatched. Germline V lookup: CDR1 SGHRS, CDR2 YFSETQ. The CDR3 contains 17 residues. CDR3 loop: CASSLGGTSGFADTQYF. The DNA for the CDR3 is TGCGCCAGCAGCTTGGGGGGCACTAGCGGGTTCGCAGATACGCAGTATTTT.

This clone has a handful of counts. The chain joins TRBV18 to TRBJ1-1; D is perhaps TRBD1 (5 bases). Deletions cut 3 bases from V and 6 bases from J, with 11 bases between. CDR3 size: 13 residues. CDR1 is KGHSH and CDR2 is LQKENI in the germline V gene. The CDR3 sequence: CASSPSGVAEAFF. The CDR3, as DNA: TGTGCCAGCTCACCTTCGGGGGTCGCTGAAGCTTTCTTT.

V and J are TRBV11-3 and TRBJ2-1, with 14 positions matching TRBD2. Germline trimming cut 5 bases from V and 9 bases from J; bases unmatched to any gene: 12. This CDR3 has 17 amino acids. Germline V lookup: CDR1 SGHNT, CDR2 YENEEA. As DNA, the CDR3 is TGTGCCAGCAGCCCTAATAGGGGACTAGCGGGGGTAGGTGAGCAGTTCTTC. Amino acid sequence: CASSPNRGLAGVGEQFF.

CDR3 loop: CASSQALGSLAGGTEQYF. In nucleotides, the CDR3 is TGCGCCAGCAGCCAAGCCCTCGGGAGCCTAGCGGGAGGGACTGAGCAGTACTTC. The J gene is TRBJ2-7, the V gene TRBV4-1, with 12 bases lining up with TRBD2. This CDR3 comprises 18 residues. Germline trimming cut 1 base from V and 7 bases from J; bases unmatched to any gene: 14. Looked up from germline, CDR1 is MGHRA and CDR2 is YSYEKL.

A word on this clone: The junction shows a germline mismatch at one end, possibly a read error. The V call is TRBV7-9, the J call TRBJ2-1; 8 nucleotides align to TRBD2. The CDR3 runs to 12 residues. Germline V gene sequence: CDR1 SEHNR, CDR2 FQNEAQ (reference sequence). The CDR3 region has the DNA TGTGCCAGCAGCTTCGATAGCGGGAAGCAGCTCTTC. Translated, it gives CASSFDSGKQLF.

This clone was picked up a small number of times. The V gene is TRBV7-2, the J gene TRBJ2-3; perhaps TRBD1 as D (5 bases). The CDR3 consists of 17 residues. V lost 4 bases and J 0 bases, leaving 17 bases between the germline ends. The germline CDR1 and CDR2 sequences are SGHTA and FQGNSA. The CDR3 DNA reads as TGTGCCAGCAGCTATACCTCAGGGATTCCTAGCACAGATACGCAGTATTTT. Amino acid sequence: CASSYTSGIPSTDTQYF.

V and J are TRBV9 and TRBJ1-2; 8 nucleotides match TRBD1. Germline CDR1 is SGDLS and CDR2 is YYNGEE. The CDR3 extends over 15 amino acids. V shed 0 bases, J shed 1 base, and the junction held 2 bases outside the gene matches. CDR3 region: CASSVGTGGNYGYTF. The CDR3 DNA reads TGTGCCAGCAGCGTAGGTACAGGGGGTAACTATGGCTACACCTTC.

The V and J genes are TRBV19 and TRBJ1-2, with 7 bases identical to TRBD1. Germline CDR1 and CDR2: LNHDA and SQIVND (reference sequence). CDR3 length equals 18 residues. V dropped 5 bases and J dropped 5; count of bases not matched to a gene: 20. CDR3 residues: CASSARSGTAIRTYGYTF. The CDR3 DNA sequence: TGTGCCAGTAGTGCCCGATCCGGGACAGCAATCCGAACATATGGCTACACCTTC.

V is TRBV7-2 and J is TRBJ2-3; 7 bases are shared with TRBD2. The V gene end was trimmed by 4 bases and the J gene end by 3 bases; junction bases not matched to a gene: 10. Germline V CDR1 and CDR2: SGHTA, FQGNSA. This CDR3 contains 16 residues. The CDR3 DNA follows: TGTGCCAGCAGCTCTGCGGGACTACTCGTAACAGATACGCAGTATTTT. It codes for CASSSAGLLVTDTQYF.

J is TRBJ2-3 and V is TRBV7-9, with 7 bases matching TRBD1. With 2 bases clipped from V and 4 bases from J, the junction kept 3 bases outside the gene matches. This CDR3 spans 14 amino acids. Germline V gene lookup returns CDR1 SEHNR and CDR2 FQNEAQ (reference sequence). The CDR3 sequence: CASSLLGGSDTQYF. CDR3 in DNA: TGTGCCAGCAGCTTACTAGGGGGCTCAGATACGCAGTATTTT.

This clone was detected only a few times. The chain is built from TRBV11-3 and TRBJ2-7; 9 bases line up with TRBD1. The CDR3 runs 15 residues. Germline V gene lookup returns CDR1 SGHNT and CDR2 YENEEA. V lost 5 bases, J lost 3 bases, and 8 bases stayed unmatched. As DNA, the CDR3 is TGTGCCAGCAGCCCTAACCGGGACAGGGACTACGAGCAGTACTTC. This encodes CASSPNRDRDYEQYF.

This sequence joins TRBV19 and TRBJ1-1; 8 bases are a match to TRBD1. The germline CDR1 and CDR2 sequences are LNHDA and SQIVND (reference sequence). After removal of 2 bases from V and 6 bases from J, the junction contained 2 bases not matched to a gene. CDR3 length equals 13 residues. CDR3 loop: CASSIQGAAEAFF. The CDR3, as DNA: TGTGCCAGTAGTATACAGGGGGCCGCTGAAGCTTTCTTT.

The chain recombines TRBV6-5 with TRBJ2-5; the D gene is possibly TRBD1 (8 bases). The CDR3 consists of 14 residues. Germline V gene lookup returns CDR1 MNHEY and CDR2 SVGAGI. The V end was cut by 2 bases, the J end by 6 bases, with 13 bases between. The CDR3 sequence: CASSYVQGGKTQYF. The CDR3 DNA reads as TGTGCCAGCAGTTACGTACAGGGGGGGAAGACCCAGTACTTC.

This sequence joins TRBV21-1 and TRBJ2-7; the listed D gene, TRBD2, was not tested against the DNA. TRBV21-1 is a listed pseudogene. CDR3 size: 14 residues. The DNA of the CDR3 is TGTGCCAGCAGCAATAGCGGGAGGGTCTACGAGCAGTACTTC. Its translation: CASSNSGRVYEQYF.

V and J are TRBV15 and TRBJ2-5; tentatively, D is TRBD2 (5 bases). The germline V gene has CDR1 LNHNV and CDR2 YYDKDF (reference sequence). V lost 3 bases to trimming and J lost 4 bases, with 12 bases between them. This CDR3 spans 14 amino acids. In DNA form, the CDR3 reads TGTGCCACCAGCAGTCCCCTGGCGGGAGAGACCCAGTACTTC. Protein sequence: CATSSPLAGETQYF.

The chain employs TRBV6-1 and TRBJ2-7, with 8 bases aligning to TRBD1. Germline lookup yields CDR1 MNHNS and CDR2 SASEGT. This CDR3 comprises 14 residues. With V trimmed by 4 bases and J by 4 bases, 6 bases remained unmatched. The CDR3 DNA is TGTGCCAGCAGTGGGGACAGGAGCTTTTACGAGCAGTACTTC. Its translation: CASSGDRSFYEQYF.

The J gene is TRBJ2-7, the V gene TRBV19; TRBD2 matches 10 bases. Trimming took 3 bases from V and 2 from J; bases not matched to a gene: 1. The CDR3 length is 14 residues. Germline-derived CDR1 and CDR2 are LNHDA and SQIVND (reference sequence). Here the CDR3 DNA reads TGTGCCAGTAGTATGAGCGGGAGGGCCTACGAGCAGTACTTC. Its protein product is CASSMSGRAYEQYF.

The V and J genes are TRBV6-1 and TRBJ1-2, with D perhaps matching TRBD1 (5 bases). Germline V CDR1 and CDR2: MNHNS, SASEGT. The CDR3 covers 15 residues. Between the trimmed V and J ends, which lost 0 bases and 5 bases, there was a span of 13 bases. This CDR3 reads CASSEAAGRSYGYTF. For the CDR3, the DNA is TGTGCCAGCAGTGAAGCTGCAGGGAGGTCTTATGGCTACACCTTC.

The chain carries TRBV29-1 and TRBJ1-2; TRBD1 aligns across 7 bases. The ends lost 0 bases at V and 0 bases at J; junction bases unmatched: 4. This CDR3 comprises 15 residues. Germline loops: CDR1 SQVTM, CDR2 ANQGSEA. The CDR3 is CSVEDRGDSNYGYTF. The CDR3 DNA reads TGCAGCGTTGAAGACAGGGGGGATTCTAACTATGGCTACACCTTC.

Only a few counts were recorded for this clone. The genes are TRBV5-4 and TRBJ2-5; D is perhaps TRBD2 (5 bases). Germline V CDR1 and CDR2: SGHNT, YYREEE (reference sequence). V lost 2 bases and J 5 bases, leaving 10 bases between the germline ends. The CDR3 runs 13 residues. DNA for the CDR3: TGTGCCAGCAGCTTAGGAGGTTGGGAGACCCAGTACTTC. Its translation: CASSLGGWETQYF.

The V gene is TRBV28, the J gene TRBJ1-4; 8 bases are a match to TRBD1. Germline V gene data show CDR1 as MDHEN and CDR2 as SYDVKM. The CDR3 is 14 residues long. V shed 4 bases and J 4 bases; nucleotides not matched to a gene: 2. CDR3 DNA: TGTGCCAGCAGTTGGGACAGGCTTAATGAAAAACTGTTTTTT. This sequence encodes CASSWDRLNEKLFF.

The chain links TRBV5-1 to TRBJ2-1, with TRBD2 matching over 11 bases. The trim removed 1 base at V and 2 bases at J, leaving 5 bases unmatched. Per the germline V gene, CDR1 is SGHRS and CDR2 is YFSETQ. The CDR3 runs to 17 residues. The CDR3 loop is CASSLLAGGSPYNEQFF. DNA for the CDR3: TGCGCCAGCAGCTTGTTAGCGGGGGGGAGCCCCTACAATGAGCAGTTCTTC.

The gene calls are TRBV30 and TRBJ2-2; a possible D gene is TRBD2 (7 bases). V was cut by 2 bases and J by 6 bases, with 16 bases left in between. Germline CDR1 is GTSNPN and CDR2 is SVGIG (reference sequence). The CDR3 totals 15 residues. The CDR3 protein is CAWSSAGAGAGELFF. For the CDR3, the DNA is TGTGCCTGGAGTTCTGCGGGGGCCGGGGCCGGGGAGCTGTTTTTT.

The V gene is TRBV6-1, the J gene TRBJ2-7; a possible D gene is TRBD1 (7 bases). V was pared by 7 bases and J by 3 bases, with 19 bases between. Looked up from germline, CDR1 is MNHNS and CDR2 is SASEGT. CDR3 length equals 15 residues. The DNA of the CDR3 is TGTGCCAGCACGGGGGCGGGACAGCTTGGCTACGAGCAGTACTTC. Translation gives CASTGAGQLGYEQYF.

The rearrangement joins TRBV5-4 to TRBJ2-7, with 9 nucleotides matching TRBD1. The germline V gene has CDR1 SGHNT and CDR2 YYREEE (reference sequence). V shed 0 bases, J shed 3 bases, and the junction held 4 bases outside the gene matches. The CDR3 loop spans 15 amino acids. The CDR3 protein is CASSLGRTGVYEQYF. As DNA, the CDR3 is TGTGCCAGCAGCTTGGGGAGGACAGGGGTCTACGAGCAGTACTTC.

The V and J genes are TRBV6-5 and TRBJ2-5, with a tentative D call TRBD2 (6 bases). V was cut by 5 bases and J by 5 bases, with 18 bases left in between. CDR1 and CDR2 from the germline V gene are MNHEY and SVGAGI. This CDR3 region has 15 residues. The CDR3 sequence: CASSPPEGSEETQYF. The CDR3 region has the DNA TGTGCCAGCAGTCCCCCGGAGGGGAGTGAGGAGACCCAGTACTTC.

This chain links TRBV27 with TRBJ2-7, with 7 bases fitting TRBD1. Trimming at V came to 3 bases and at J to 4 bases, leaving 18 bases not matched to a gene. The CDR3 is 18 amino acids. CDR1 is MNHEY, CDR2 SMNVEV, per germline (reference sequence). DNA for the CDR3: TGTGCCAGCAGTTTGGGGATTTTTTTACCGGGACAGAATTACGAGCAGTACTTC. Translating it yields CASSLGIFLPGQNYEQYF.

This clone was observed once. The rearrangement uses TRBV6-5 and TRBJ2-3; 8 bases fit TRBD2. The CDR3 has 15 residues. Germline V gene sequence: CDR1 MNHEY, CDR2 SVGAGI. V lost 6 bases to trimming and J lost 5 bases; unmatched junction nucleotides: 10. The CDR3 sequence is CASSRSGRRGDTQYF. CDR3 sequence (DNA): TGTGCCAGCAGCCGCAGCGGGAGAAGGGGAGATACGCAGTATTTT.

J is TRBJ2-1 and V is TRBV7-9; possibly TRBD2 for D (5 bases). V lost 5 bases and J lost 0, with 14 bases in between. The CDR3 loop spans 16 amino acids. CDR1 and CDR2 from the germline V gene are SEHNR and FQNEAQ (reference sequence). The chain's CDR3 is CASSAVGRSSYNEQFF. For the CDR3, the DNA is TGTGCCAGCAGCGCAGTAGGGAGAAGCTCCTACAATGAGCAGTTCTTC.

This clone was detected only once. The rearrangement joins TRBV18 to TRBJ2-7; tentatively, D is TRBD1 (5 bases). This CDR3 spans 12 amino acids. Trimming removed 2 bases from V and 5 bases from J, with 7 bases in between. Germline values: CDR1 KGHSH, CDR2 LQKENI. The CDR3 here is CASSPGAHEQYF. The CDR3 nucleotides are TGTGCCAGCTCACCAGGGGCCCACGAGCAGTACTTC.